This T cell receptor beta chain stems from a study of T cell responses to AZD1222 COVID-19 vaccine. Overall study results and limits: Among spike-specific TCRs, nearly half reportedly target unmutated variant regions. Spike-specific TCR breadth and depth were elevated following two AZD1222 doses. White British donors predominated, females outnumbered males, and clonal diversity was possibly underestimated.

Comments on this clone: The antigen remains undetermined.

Some clones are missing from TCRdb's copy, which holds only in-frame ones; the method was immunoSEQ multiplex PCR. This table has about 110,000 clones, about 95% appearing once. V gave up 0 bases and J gave up 14 bases; unmatched junction bases: 14. There are 17 residues in the CDR3. Germline CDR1 SGHAT, CDR2 FQNNGV. This receptor was obtained from an adult who received the AZD1222 COVID-19 vaccine. The rearrangement links TRBV11-2 to TRBJ2-1, with 12 bases lining up with TRBD2. This sample comprised peripheral blood, obtained 28 days after the second AZD1222 dose. CDR3 DNA: TGTGCCAGCAGCTTAGATCAAGCTAGCGGGGGGGCCGGGAAGGAGTTCTTC. Its protein product is CASSLDQASGGAGKEFF.